The clone carrying this T cell receptor (beta chain) turned up a few times. Per the germline V gene, CDR1 is MDHEN and CDR2 is SYDVKM. The CDR3 consists of 16 residues. Trimming at V came to 3 bases and at J to 6 bases, leaving 12 bases not matched to a gene. This sample is drawn from a study of blood T cell repertoires in COVID-19. Whole-study context: From T cells, B-cell-depleted T cells, or PBMCs came the material, which was cDNA or gDNA.

Sequencing was performed with immunoSEQ multiplex PCR; in TCRdb, only in-frame clones are kept and a portion is missing. Of 250,000 to 350,000 clones in the sample, about 93% were seen once. This receptor was identified in a woman aged 25 to 45 with COVID-19, enrolled during active disease. The rearrangement uses TRBV28 and TRBJ2-7; 9 nucleotides agree with TRBD2. The sample was peripheral blood. The CDR3 spells CASSFSLAGARSEQYF. CDR3 bases: TGTGCCAGCAGTTTTAGTTTAGCGGGAGCTCGAAGCGAGCAGTACTTC.